This entry features one TCR beta chain sequence. What antigen it recognizes has not been identified. No base-level quality is on record; no much larger clone is a single base apart. This sample is part of a study of blood T cell repertoires in COVID-19 (dated by TCRdb to 2018 to 2021). About the full investigation: Collaborator samples came from the United States, Italy and Spain and covered acute and convalescent phases of COVID-19. Where HLA class I and class II types were available, the types were taken from metadata supplied by the sample provider, not from assay-based typing. Samples came from the ongoing ImmuneRACE study (first 160 participants) plus 1,254 subjects from 6 global collaborators. Deeply sampled blood TCRbeta repertoires from subjects exposed to, actively infected with, or recovered from COVID-19 were included in the dataset. The repertoires were released in a freely available public database intended as a resource for research on the immune response to SARS-CoV-2. The material from the prospective study consisted of cDNA or gDNA derived from T cells, B-cell-depleted T cells, or PBMCs. A de-identified subject ID, COVID-19 status, age in years and sex were almost always included in the sample metadata. Broad study findings and their caveats: The amount of clinical and demographic metadata varied by source and participant and was provided uncurated.

Reading the germline V gene gives CDR1 MGHRA and CDR2 YSYEKL. Here V drops 4 bases and J drops 4 bases, and the junction holds 11 bases not matched to any gene. CDR3 length: 16 amino acids, cysteine to phenylalanine. The kept DNA is CDR3 alone, 48 bases in frame from the first base. Each collaborating institution followed its own protocols to collect whole blood in K2EDTA tubes. For TCRbeta analysis, collaborator samples were shipped as frozen whole blood, as isolated PBMCs, or as DNA extracted from either sample type. TCRbeta CDR3 regions were amplified from genomic DNA by means of the immunoSEQ Assay, a bias-controlled multiplex PCR. Per the source publication's procedure: Nucleated cell counts per sample were estimated from amplification of reference gene primers within the assay. To quantify the absolute abundance of each unique TCRbeta CDR3 rearrangement, sequence reads were collapsed and filtered. For each sample, productive Simpson clonality was calculated as the square root of Simpson's diversity index across productive rearrangements. TCRdb mirrors the immuneACCESS table, restricted to in-frame sequences. Some clones are absent from its copies; in checked studies, under half trace to an unresolved V gene, and the reason for the others is unknown. V and J calls and clone size are those listed in that table; D and trimming were worked out from the DNA. Here the sample has 150,000 to 200,000 clones; roughly 87% occur a single time. The top ten constitute roughly 21% of the sample.

This clonotype was obtained from a man in his sixties with active or convalescent COVID-19. The rearranged chain carries TRBV4-1 and TRBJ1-1, with TRBD1 matching 8 junction bases. The source material was peripheral blood. This receptor has the CDR3 CASSRSQGAWGTEAFF. The DNA sequence is as follows: TGCGCCAGCAGCCGCAGTCAGGGGGCGTGGGGCACTGAAGCTTTCTTT.